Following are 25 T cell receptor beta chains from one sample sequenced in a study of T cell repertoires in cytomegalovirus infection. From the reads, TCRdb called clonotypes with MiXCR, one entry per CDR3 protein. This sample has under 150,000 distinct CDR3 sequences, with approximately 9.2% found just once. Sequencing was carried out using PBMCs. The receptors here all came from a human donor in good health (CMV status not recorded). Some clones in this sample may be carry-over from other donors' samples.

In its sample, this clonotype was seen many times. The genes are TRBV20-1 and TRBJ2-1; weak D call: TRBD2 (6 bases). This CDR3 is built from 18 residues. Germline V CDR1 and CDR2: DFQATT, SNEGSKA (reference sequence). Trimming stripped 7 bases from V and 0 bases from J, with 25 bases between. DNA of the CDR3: TGCAGTGGAGGACTAACAGAACTACGTTACGACTCCTACAATGAGCAGTTCTTC. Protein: CSGGLTELRYDSYNEQFF.

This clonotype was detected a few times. CDR3 coding DNA: TGCAGTGGGGACTGGTACAATGAGCAGTTCTTC. It specifies CSGDWYNEQFF. The rearrangement joins TRBV20-1 to TRBJ2-1, with a possible D match to TRBD2 (6 bases). The germline V gene encodes CDR1 DFQATT and CDR2 SNEGSKA (reference sequence). This CDR3 has 11 amino acids. V gave up 7 bases and J gave up 4 bases, with 8 bases separating them.

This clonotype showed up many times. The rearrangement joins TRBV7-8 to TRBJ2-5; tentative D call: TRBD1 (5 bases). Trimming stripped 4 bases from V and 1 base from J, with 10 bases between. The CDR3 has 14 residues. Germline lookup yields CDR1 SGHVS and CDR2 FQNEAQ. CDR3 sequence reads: CASSSRQIQETQYF. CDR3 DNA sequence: TGTGCCAGCAGCTCCAGACAGATCCAAGAGACCCAGTACTTC. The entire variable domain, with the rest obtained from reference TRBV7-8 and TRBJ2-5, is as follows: GAGVSQSPRYKVAKRGQDVALRCDPISGHVSLFWYQQALGQGPEFLTYFQNEAQLDKSGLPSDRFFAERPEGSVSTLKIQRTQQEDSAVYLCASSSRQIQETQYFGPGTRLLVL.

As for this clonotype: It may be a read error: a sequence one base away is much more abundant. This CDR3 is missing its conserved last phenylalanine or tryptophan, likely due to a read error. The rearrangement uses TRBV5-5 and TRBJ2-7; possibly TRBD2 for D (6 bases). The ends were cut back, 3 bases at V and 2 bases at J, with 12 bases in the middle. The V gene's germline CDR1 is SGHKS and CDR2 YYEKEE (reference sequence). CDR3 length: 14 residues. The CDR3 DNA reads TGTGCCAGCAGCTGGGACTTTAAAACCTACGAGCAGTACTGC. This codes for CASSWDFKTYEQYC.

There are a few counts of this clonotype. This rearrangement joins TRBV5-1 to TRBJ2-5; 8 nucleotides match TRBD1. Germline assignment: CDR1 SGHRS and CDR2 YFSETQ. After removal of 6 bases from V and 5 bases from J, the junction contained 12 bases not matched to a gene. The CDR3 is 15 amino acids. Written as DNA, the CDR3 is TGCGCCAGCACCCAGGGGGCCACACATTCGGAGACCCAGTACTTC. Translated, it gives CASTQGATHSETQYF.

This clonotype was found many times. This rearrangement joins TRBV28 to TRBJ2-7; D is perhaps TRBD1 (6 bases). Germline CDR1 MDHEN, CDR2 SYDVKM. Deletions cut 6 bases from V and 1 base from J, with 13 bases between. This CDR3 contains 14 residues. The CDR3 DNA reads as TGTGCCAGCAGGACCACAGGGAGTTCCTACGAGCAGTACTTC. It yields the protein CASRTTGSSYEQYF.

In DNA, the CDR3 is TGTGCCAGCAGTGAATCGAAAGCACCCCGTTTTCGTGGCTACACCTTC. Its protein is CASSESKAPRFRGYTF. V and J are TRBV2 and TRBJ1-2; D gene ambiguous. This CDR3 spans 16 amino acids. The V gene's germline CDR1 is SNHLY and CDR2 FYNNEI. With 2 bases removed from V and 7 bases from J, the gap between germline ends came to 20 bases.

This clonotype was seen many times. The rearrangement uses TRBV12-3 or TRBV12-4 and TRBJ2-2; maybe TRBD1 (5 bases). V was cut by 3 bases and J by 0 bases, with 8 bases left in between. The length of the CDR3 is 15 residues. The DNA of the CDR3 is TGTGCCAGCAGTTTGTTAGGGGCGAACACCGGGGAGCTGTTTTTT. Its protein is CASSLLGANTGELFF.

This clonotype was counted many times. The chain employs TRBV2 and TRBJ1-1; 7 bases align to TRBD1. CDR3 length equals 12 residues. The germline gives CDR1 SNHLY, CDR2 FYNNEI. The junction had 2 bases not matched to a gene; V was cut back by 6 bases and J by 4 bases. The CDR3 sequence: CASRDRITEAFF. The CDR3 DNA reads TGTGCCAGCAGGGACAGGATCACTGAAGCTTTCTTT.

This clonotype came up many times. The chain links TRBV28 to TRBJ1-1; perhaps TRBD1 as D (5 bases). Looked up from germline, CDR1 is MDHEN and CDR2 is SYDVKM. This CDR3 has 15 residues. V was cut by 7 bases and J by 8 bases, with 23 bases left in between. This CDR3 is CASTLQAVGIREAFF. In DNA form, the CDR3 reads TGTGCCAGCACCCTACAGGCCGTGGGTATTCGAGAAGCTTTCTTT. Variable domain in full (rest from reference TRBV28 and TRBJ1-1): DVKVTQSSRYLVKRTGEKVFLECVQDMDHENMFWYRQDPGLGLRLIYFSYDVKMKEKGDIPEGYSVSREKKERFSLILESASTNQTSMYLCASTLQAVGIREAFFGQGTRLTVV.

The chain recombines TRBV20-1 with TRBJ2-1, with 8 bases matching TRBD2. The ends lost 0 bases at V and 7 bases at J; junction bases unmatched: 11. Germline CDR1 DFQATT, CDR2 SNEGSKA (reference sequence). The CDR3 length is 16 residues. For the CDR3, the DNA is TGCAGTGCTAGAGATGGGACTAGATACGCAAGGAATGAGCAGTTCTTC. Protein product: CSARDGTRYARNEQFF.

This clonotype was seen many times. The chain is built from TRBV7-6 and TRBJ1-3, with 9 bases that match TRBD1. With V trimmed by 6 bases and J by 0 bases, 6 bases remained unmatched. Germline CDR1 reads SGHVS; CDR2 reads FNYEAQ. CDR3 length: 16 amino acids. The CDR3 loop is CASSLGTGSSGNTIYF. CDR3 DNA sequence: TGTGCCAGCAGTCTTGGGACAGGGAGCTCTGGAAACACCATATATTTT. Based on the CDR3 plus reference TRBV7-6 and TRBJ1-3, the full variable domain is GAGVSQSPRYKVTKRGQDVALRCDPISGHVSLYWYRQALGQGPEFLTYFNYEAQQDKSGLPNDRFSAERPEGSISTLTIQRTEQRDSAMYRCASSLGTGSSGNTIYFGEGSWLTVV.

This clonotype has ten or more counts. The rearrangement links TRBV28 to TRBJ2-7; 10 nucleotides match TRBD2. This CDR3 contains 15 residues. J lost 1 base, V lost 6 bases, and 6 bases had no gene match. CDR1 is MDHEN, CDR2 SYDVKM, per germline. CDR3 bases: TGTGCCAGCAGCCTAGCGGGGGCATCATCCTACGAGCAGTACTTC. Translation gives CASSLAGASSYEQYF.

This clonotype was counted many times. The CDR3 loop reads CASSLRFDTEAFF. As DNA, the CDR3 is TGTGCCAGCAGCTTGAGGTTCGACACTGAAGCTTTCTTT. The chain recombines TRBV7-9 with TRBJ1-1, with D uncertain. Germline V gene sequence: CDR1 SEHNR, CDR2 FQNEAQ (reference sequence). V shed 3 bases and J shed 3 bases, with 8 bases lying between them. The CDR3 runs 13 residues.

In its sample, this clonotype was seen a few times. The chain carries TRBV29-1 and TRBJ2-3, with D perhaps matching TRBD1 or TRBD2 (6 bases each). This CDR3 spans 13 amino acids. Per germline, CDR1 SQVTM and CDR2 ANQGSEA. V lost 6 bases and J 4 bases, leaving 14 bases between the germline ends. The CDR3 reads CSVRGDTSDTQYF. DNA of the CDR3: TGCAGCGTGAGGGGGGACACCTCAGATACGCAGTATTTT.

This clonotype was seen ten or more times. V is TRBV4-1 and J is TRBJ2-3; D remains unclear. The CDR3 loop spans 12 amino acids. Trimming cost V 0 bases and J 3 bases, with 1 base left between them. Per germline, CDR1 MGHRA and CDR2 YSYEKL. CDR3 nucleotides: TGCGCCAGCAGCCAAGAAACAGATACGCAGTATTTT. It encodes CASSQETDTQYF.

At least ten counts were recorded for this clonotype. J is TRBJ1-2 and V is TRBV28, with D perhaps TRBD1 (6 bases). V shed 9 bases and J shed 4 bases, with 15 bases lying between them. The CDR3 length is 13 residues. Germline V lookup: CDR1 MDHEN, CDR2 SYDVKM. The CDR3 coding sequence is TGTGCCAGTAAACAGGGTTGGGGCTATGGCTACACCTTC. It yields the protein CASKQGWGYGYTF.

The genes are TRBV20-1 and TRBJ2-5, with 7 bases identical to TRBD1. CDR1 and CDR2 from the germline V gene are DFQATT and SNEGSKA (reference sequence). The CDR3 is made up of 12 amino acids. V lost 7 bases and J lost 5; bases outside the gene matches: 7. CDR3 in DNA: TGCAGTGGTTACAGGGGTGGCGAGACCCAGTACTTC. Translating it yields CSGYRGGETQYF.

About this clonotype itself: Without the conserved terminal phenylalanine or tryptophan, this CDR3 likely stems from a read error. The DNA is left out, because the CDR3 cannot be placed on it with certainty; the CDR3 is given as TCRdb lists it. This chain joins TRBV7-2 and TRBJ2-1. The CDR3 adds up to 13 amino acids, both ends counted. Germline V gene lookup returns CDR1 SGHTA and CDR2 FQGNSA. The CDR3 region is CASSQTFADEQLL.

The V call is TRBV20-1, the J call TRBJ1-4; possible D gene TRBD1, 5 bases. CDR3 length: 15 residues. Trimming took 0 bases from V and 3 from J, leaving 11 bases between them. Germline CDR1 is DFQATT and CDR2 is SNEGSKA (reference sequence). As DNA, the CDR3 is TGCAGTGCTAGAGATCCCACGGGGGCTAATGAAAAACTGTTTTTT. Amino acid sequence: CSARDPTGANEKLFF.

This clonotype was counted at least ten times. CDR3 residues: CASSLGTPNYNEQFF. The CDR3 region has the DNA TGTGCCAGCAGCTTAGGGACACCTAACTACAATGAGCAGTTCTTC. The chain carries TRBV7-8 and TRBJ2-1; TRBD1 is a possible D gene (5 bases). The CDR3 consists of 15 residues. The germline V gene has CDR1 SGHVS and CDR2 FQNEAQ. Trimming took off 1 base at V and 3 bases at J, with 10 bases between the two ends. The full variable domain, in which reference TRBV7-8 and TRBJ2-1 provide the parts outside the CDR3, is GAGVSQSPRYKVAKRGQDVALRCDPISGHVSLFWYQQALGQGPEFLTYFQNEAQLDKSGLPSDRFFAERPEGSVSTLKIQRTQQEDSAVYLCASSLGTPNYNEQFFGPGTRLTVL.

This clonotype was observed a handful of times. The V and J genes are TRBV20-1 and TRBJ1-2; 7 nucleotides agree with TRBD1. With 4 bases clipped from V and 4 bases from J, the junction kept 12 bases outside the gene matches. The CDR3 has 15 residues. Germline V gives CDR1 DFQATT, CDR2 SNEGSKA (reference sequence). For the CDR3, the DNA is TGCAGTGCTACTAATCAGGGGGATATTGGCTATGGCTACACCTTC. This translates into CSATNQGDIGYGYTF.

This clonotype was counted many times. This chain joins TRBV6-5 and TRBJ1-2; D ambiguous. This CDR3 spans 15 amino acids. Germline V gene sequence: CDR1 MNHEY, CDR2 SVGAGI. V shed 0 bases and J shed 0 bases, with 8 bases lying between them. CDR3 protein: CASSYSFVPNYGYTF. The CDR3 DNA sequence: TGTGCCAGCAGTTACTCGTTCGTCCCTAACTATGGCTACACCTTC.

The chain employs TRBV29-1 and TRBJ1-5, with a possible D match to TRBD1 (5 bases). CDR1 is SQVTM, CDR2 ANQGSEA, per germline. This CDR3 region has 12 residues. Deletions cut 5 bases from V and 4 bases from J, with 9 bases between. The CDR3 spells CSVSAGNQPQHF. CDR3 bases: TGCAGCGTTAGTGCAGGGAATCAGCCCCAGCATTTT.

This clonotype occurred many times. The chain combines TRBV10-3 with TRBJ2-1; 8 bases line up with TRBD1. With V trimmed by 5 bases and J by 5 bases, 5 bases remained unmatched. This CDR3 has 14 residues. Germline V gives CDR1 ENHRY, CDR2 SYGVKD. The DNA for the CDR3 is TGTGCCATCAGTCCCGGACAGGGTCACAATGAGCAGTTCTTC. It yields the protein CAISPGQGHNEQFF.